A selection of T cell receptor beta chains follows, all from one sample in a study of human T cells and chemical hapten exposure. Each CDR3 protein gets one entry after TCRdb re-called the RACE reads with MiXCR. The sample contains under 110,000 distinct CDR3 sequences, roughly 12% of which appear only once. The sequenced sample was whole blood, obtained in connection with sensitization to the hapten diphenylcyclopropenone (DPC). All receptors come from a woman in her 50s with alopecia areata. Some clones in this sample may be carry-over from other donors' samples. Both conserved end residues are part of each CDR3. D genes are given only for firm matches. Clone size is shown for a subset of rows, as once, few, many or a class of expanded clone.

d_gene	abundance	v_gene	j_gene	CDR3aa	CDR3nt
-	-	TRBV25-1	TRBJ1-4	CASGHRDANEKLFF	TGTGCCAGCGGTCACCGGGATGCTAATGAAAAACTGTTTTTT
-	-	TRBV7-2	TRBJ1-2	CASSLEYGNGYTF	TGTGCCAGCAGCTTAGAATACGGAAATGGCTACACCTTC
-	-	TRBV21-1	TRBJ2-1	CASSKASGGRYNEQFF	TGTGCCAGCAGCAAAGCTAGCGGGGGGCGATACAATGAGCAGTTCTTC
-	-	TRBV18	TRBJ2-7	CASSPPERRSGEQYF	TGTGCCAGCTCACCACCGGAGCGGAGATCTGGCGAGCAGTACTTC
TRBD1	few	TRBV12-3/TRBV12-4	TRBJ2-7	CASSSDRRKQYF	TGTGCCAGCAGTTCGGACAGGCGCAAGCAGTACTTC
-	-	TRBV28	TRBJ1-5	CASSATSGGPKPQHF	TGTGCCAGCAGCGCCACGAGCGGGGGCCCGAAGCCCCAGCATTTT
TRBD2	few	TRBV7-6	TRBJ2-5	CASSLAASGQETQYF	TGTGCCAGCAGCTTGGCGGCTAGCGGGCAAGAGACCCAGTACTTC
-	-	TRBV10-3	TRBJ1-5	CAISEGGQPQHF	TGTGCCATCAGTGAAGGGGGACAGCCCCAGCATTTT
-	few	TRBV7-8	TRBJ2-1	CASTQDPGQKQFF	TGTGCCAGCACCCAGGACCCAGGACAAAAGCAGTTCTTC
TRBD1	-	TRBV28	TRBJ1-1	CASSVTGQAFF	TGTGCCAGCAGTGTGACAGGGCAAGCTTTCTTT
-	-	TRBV6-2/TRBV6-3	TRBJ1-2	CASSYSVVAGYTF	TGTGCCAGCAGTTACTCCGTCGTCGCTGGCTACACCTTC
-	few	TRBV29-1	TRBJ2-6	CSVVGGSGANVLTF	TGCAGCGTTGTTGGGGGTAGTGGGGCCAACGTCCTGACTTTC
-	-	TRBV10-2	TRBJ1-5	CASRATGQKQPQHF	TGCGCCAGCAGGGCTACGGGGCAGAAACAGCCCCAGCATTTT
-	-	TRBV5-1	TRBJ1-2	CASSLPGIYGYTF	TGCGCCAGCAGCTTGCCCGGGATCTATGGCTACACCTTC
-	many	TRBV7-9	TRBJ1-2	CASSPPPEQGFGYGYTF	TGTGCCAGCAGCCCCCCCCCTGAACAGGGTTTCGGCTATGGCTACACCTTC
-	-	TRBV6-1	TRBJ2-1	CASFQDSYNEQFF	TGTGCCAGCTTCCAAGACAGCTACAATGAGCAGTTCTTC
-	few	TRBV18	TRBJ1-6	CASSPDEFTGSPLHF	TGTGCCAGCTCACCGGACGAGTTTACGGGCTCACCCCTCCACTTT
TRBD2	-	TRBV6-5	TRBJ2-7	CASRPAGAGGTYEQYF	TGTGCCAGCAGACCCGCGGGAGCGGGGGGTACCTACGAGCAGTACTTC
-	few	TRBV11-2	TRBJ1-2	CASSSPQGYGYTF	TGTGCCAGCAGCTCACCCCAGGGATATGGCTACACCTTC
TRBD2	-	TRBV12-3/TRBV12-4	TRBJ2-5	CASRKRGGTNPAGTQYF	TGTGCCAGCAGAAAAAGGGGCGGGACTAACCCCGCCGGGACCCAGTACTTC
TRBD1	-	TRBV6-2/TRBV6-3	TRBJ1-5	CASRQGMSQPQHF	TGTGCCAGTCGACAGGGCATGTCGCAGCCCCAGCATTTT
TRBD1	-	TRBV12-3/TRBV12-4	TRBJ2-7	CASSFGTGGGEQYF	TGTGCCAGCAGTTTTGGGACAGGGGGCGGCGAGCAGTACTTC
-	-	TRBV7-8	TRBJ2-1	CASSPGQIRASRYNEQFF	TGTGCCAGCAGCCCTGGACAGATTAGGGCGTCTCGCTACAATGAGCAGTTCTTC
-	-	TRBV4-2	TRBJ2-2	CASSSDSGKTGELFF	TGTGCCAGCAGCTCCGACAGTGGGAAAACCGGGGAGCTGTTTTTT
TRBD1	few	TRBV19	TRBJ2-7	CASTLGSGQGRTYEQYF	TGTGCCAGTACCCTAGGGTCAGGACAGGGAAGGACCTACGAGCAGTACTTC
-	-	TRBV6-2/TRBV6-3	TRBJ1-1	CASSYNTRRNTEAFF	TGTGCCAGCAGTTACAACACCAGGAGGAACACTGAAGCTTTCTTT
-	many	TRBV3-1	TRBJ2-3	CASSHHPGQITDTQYF	TGTGCCAGCAGCCATCATCCGGGACAAATCACAGATACGCAGTATTTT
TRBD2	few	TRBV7-2	TRBJ2-2	CASSLGVTSVTGELFF	TGTGCCAGCAGCTTAGGGGTGACTAGCGTTACCGGGGAGCTGTTTTTT
-	-	TRBV7-2	TRBJ2-3	CASSLFGGRYF	TGTGCCAGCAGCTTATTTGGGGGCCGTTATTTT
-	few	TRBV6-6	TRBJ1-2	CASSSTTDRLGGYTF	TGTGCCAGCAGTTCCACTACCGACAGGTTGGGGGGCTACACCTTC